The clone carrying this T cell receptor (beta chain) was observed many times. Its antigen is still unknown. A junction end diverges from the germline sequence, so it may reflect a read error. TCRdb called the RT-PCR reads again in MiXCR, with one record for every CDR3 protein. The data show 300,000 to 350,000 distinct CDR3 sequences, with roughly 22% seen just once and 9.5% to 13% held by the top ten. This entry is derived from a study of response to subunit inactivated influenza vaccine. Overall study findings and caveats: The authors suggested that every seasonal influenza vaccination recruits few new T cells.

Germline V gene data show CDR1 as SGHTA and CDR2 as FQGNSA. CDR3 length: 16 residues. The TCR originated in a man between 50 and 75 years old who received an inactivated influenza vaccine. The sequences come from PBMCs from blood, collected about 20 months after vaccination. The V and J genes are TRBV7-2 and TRBJ1-6; the D is unclear. The CDR3: CASSLEGSSYNSPLHF. CDR3 nucleotides: TGCGCCAGCAGCTTGGAAGGGAGCTCCTATAATTCACCCCTCCACTTT.